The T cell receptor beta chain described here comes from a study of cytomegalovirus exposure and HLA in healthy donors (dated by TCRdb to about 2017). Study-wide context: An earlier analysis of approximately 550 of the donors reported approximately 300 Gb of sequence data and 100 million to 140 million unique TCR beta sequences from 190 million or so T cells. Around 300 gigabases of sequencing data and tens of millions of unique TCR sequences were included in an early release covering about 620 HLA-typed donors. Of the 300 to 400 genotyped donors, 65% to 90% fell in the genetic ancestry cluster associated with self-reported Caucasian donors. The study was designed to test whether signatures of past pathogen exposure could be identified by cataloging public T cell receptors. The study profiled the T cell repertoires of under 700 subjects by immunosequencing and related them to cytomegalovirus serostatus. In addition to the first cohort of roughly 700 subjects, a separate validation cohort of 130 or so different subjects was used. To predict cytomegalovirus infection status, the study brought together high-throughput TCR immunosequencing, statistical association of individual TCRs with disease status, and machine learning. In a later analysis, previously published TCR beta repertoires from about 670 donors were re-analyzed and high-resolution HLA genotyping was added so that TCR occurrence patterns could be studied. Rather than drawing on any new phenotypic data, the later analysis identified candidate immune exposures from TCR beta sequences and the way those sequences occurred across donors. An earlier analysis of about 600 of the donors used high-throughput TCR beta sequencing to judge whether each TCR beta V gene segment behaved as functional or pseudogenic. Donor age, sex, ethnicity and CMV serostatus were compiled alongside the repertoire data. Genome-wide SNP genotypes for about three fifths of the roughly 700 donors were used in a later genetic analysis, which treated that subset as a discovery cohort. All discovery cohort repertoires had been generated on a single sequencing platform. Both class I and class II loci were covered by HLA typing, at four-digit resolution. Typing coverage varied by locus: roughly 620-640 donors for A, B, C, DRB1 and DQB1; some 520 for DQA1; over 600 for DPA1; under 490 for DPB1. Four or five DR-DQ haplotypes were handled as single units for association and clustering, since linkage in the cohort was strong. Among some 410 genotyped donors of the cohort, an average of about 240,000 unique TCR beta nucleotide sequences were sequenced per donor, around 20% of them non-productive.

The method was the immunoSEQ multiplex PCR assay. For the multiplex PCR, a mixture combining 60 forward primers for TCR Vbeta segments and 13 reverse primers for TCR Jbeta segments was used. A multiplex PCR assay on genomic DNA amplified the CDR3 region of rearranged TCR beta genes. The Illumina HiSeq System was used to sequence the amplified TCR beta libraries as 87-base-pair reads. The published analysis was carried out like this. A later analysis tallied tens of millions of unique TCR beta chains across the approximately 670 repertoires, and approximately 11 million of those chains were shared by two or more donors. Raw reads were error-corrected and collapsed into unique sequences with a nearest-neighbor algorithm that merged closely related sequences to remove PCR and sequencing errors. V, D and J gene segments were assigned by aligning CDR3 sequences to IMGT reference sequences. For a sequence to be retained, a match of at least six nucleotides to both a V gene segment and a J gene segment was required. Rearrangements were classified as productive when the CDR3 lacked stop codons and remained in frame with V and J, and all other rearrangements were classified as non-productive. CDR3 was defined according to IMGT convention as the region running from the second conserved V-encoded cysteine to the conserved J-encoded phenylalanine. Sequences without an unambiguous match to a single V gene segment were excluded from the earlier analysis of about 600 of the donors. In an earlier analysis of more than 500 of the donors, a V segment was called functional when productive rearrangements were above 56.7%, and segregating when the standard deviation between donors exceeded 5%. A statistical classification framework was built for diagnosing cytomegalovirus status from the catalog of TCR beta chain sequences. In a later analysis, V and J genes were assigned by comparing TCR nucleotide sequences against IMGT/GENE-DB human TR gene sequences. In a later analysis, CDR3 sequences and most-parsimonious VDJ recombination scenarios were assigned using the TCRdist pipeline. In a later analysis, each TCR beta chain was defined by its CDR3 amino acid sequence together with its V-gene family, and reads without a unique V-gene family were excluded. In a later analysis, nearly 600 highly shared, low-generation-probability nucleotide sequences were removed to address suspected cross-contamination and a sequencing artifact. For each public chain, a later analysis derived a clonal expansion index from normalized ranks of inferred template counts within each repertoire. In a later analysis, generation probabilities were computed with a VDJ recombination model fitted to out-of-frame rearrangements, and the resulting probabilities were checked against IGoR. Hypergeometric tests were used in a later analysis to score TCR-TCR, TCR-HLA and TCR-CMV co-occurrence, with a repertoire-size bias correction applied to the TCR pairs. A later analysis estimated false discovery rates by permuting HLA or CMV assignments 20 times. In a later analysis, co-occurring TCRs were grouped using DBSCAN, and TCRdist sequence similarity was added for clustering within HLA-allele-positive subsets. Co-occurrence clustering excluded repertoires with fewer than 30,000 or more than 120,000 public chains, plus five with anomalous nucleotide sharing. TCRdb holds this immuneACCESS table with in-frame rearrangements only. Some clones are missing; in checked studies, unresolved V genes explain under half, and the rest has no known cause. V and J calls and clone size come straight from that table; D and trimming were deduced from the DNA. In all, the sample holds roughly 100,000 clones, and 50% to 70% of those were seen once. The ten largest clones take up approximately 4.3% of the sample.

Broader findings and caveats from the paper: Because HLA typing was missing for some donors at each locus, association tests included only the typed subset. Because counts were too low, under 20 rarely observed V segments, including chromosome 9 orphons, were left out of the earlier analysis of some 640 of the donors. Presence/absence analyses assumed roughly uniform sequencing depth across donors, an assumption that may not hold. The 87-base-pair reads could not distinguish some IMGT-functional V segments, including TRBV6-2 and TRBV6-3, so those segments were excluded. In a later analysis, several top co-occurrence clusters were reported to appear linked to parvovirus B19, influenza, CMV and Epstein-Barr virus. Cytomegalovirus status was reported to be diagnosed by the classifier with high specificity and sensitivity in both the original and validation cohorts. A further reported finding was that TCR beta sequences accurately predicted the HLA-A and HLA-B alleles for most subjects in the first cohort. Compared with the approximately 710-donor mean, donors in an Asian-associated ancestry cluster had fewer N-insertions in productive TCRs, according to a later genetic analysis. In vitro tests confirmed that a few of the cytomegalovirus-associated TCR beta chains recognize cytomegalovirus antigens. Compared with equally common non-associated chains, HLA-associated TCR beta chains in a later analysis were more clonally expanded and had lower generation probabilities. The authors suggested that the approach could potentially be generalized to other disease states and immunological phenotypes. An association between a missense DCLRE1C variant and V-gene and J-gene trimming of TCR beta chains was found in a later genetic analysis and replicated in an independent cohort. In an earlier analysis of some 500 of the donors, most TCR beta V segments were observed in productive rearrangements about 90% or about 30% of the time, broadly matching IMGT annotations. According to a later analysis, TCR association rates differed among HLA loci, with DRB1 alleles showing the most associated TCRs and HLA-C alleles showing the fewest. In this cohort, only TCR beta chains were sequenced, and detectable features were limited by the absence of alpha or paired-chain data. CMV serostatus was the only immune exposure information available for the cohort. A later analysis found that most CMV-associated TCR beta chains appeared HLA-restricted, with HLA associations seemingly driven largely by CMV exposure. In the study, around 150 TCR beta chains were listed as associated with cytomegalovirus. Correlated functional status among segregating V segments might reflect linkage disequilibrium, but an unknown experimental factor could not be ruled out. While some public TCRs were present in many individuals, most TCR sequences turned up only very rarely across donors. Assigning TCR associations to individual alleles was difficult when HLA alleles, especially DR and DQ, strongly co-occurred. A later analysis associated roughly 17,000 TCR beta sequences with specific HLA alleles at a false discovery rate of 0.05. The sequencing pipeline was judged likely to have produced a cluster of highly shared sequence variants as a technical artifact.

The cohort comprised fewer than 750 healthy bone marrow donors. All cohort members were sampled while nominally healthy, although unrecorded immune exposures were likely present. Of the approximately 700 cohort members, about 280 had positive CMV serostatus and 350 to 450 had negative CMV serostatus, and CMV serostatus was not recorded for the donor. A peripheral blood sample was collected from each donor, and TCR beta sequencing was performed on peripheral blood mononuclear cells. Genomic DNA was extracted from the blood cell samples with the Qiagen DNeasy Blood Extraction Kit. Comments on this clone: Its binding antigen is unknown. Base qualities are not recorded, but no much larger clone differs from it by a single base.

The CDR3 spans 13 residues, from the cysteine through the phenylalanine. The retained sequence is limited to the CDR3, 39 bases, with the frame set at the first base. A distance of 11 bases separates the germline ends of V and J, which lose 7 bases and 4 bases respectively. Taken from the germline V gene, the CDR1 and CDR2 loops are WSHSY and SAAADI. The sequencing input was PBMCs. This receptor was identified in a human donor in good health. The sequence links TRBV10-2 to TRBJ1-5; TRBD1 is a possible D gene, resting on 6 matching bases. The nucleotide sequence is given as TGCGCCAGCACCGACAGGCCGAATCAGCCCCAGCATTTT. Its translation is CASTDRPNQPQHF.